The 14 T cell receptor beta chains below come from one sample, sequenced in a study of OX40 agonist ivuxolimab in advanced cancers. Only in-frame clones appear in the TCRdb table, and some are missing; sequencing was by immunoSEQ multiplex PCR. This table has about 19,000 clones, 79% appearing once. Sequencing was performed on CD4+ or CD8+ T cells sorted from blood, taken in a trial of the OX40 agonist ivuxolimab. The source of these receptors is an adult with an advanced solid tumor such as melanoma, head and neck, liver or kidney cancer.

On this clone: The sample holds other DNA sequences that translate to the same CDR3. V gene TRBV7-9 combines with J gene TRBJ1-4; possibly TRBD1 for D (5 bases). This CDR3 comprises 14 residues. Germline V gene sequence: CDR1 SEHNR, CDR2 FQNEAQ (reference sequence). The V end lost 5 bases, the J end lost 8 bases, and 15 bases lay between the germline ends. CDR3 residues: CASSPRTGEEKLFF. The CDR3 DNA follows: TGTGCCAGCAGCCCCCGGACGGGGGAGGAAAAACTGTTTTTT.

The CDR3 coding sequence is TGCGCCAGCAGCCTAGGTACCACCGGGGAGCTGTTTTTT. As protein: CASSLGTTGELFF. J is TRBJ2-2 and V is TRBV4-3; no reliable D call. The germline V and J ends were trimmed by 4 bases and 4 bases, with 7 bases remaining between them. The germline CDR1 and CDR2 sequences are LGHNA and YSLEER. The CDR3 totals 13 residues.

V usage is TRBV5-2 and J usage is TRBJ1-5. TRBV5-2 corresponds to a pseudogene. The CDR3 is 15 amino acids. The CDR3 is CASSVYFGGNQPQHF. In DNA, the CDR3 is TGTGCCAGCAGCGTCTATTTTGGCGGCAATCAGCCCCAGCATTTT.

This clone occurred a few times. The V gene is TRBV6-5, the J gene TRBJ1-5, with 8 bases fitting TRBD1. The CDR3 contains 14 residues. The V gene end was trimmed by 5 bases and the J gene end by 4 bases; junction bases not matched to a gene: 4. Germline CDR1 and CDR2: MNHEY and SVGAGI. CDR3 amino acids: CASSPGQANQPQHF. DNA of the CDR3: TGTGCCAGCAGTCCGGGACAGGCTAATCAGCCCCAGCATTTT.

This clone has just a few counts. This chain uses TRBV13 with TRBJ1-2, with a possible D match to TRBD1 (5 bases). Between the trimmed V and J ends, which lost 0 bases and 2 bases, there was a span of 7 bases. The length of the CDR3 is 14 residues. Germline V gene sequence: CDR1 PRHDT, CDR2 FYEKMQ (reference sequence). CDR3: CASSLGGGNYGYTF. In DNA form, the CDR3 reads TGTGCCAGCAGCTTAGGCGGGGGGAACTATGGCTACACCTTC.

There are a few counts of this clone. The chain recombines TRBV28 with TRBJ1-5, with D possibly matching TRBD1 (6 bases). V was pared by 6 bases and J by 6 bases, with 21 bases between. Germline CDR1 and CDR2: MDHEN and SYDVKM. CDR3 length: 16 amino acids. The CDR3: CASSRRGDGQRQPQHF. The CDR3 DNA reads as TGTGCCAGCAGCCGAAGGGGGGACGGCCAGCGTCAGCCCCAGCATTTT. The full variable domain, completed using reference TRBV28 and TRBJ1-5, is DVKVTQSSRYLVKRTGEKVFLECVQDMDHENMFWYRQDPGLGLRLIYFSYDVKMKEKGDIPEGYSVSREKKERFSLILESASTNQTSMYLCASSRRGDGQRQPQHFGDGTRLSIL.

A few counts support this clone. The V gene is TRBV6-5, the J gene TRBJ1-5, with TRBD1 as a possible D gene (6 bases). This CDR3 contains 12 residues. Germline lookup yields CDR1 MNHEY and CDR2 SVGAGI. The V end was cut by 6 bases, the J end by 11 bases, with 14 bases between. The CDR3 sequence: CASRGAGAAQHF. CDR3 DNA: TGTGCCAGCAGGGGGGCGGGGGCGGCCCAGCATTTT.

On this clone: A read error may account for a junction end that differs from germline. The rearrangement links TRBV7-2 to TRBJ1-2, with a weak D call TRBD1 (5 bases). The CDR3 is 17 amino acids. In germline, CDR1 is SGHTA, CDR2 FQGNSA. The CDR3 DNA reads TGTGCCAGCAGCCAAGGTCAGGCAGGGCGTCACAACTCTGGCTACACCTTC. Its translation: CASSQGQAGRHNSGYTF.

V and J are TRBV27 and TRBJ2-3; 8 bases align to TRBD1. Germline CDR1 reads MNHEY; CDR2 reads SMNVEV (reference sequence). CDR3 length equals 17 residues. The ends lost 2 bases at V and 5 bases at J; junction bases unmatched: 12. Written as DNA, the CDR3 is TGTGCCAGCAGTTTACTCTCAGGGGGCGCTTTTTTAGATACGCAGTATTTT. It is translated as CASSLLSGGAFLDTQYF.

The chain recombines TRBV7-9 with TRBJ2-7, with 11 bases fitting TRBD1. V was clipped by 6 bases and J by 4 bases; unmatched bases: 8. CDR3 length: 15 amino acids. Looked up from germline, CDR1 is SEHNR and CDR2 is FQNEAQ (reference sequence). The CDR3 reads CASSYTGQGGYEQYF. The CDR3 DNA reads TGTGCCAGCAGTTATACGGGACAGGGGGGTTACGAGCAGTACTTC.

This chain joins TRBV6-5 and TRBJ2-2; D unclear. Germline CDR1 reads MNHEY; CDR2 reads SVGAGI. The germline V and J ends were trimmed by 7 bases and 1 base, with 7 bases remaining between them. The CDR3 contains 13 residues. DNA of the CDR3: TGTGCCAGCACAGAGTGGAACACCGGGGAGCTGTTTTTT. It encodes CASTEWNTGELFF.

The CDR3 here is CASSSRAAGEQFF. CDR3 in DNA: TGTGCCAGCAGTTCCAGGGCGGCTGGCGAGCAGTTCTTC. The chain uses TRBV6-5 and TRBJ2-1; perhaps TRBD1 as D (5 bases). V lost 4 bases and J 10 bases, leaving 14 bases between the germline ends. The germline CDR1 and CDR2 sequences are MNHEY and SVGAGI. This CDR3 has 13 amino acids.

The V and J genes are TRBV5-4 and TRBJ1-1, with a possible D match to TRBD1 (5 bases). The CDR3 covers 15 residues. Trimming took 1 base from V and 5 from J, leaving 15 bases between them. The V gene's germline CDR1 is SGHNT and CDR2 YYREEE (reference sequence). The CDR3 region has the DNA TGTGCCAGCAGCTTGTTGGGGGGAGGTGCGACTGAAGCTTTCTTT. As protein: CASSLLGGGATEAFF. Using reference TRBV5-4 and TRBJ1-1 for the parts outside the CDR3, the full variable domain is ETGVTQSPTHLIKTRGQQVTLRCSSQSGHNTVSWYQQALGQGPQFIFQYYREEENGRGNFPPRFSGLQFPNYSSELNVNALELDDSALYLCASSLLGGGATEAFFGQGTRLTVV.

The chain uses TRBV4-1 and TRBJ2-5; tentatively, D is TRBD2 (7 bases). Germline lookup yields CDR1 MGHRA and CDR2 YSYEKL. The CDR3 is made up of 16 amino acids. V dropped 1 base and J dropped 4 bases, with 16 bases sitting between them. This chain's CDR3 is CASSQGVTGGAETQYF. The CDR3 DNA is TGCGCCAGCAGCCAAGGGGTAACGGGGGGCGCAGAGACCCAGTACTTC.